This T cell receptor beta chain comes out of a study of T-cell reconstitution after alpha-beta-depleted transplantation in children. This clonotype was seen a few times. Unique molecular identifiers were built into the TCRbeta library. Via MiXCR, TCRdb re-called the PCR reads, giving one row per CDR3 protein. The sample lists about 420,000 distinct CDR3 sequences, roughly 11% seen once, with roughly 5% in the top ten. This sequence originates from a human donor who donated a stem cell graft to a child with acute myeloid leukemia. The material sequenced was PBMCs from the stem cell graft donor, taken from the stem cell graft.

The CDR3 reads CASSEKAGRGGELFF. For the CDR3, the DNA is TGTGCCAGCAGTGAAAAGGCAGGGAGAGGGGGAGAGCTGTTTTTT. V gene TRBV25-1 combines with J gene TRBJ2-2; D possibly corresponds to TRBD1 (6 bases). V lost 2 bases and J lost 11, with 18 bases in between. There are 15 residues in the CDR3. Germline V gene lookup returns CDR1 MGHDK and CDR2 SYGVNS.